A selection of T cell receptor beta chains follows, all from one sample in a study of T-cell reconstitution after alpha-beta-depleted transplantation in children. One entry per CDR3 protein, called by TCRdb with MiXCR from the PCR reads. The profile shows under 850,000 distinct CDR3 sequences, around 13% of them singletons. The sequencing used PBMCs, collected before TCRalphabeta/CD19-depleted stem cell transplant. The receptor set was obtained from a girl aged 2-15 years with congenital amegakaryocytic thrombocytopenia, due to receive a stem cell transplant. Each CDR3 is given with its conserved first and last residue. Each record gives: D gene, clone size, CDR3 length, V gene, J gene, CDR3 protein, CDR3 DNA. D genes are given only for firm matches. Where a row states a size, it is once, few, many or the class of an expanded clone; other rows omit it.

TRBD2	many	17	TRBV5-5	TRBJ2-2	CASSRDPSGSETGELFF	TGTGCCAGCAGCAGAGACCCAAGCGGGAGTGAGACCGGGGAGCTGTTTTTT
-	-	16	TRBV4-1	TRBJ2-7	CASSPRGPVGSYEQYF	TGCGCCAGCAGCCCTCGGGGACCAGTCGGGTCCTACGAGCAGTACTTC
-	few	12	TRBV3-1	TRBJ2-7	CASSHLNNEQYF	TGTGCCAGCAGCCACTTAAACAACGAGCAGTACTTC
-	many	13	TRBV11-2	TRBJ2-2	CASSLVVPGELFF	TGTGCCAGCAGCTTAGTCGTTCCCGGGGAGCTGTTTTTT
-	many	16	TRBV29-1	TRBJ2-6	CSVGSHLSSGANVLTF	TGCAGCGTTGGGAGCCACCTCTCCTCTGGGGCCAACGTCCTGACTTTC
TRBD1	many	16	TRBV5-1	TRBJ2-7	CASSLASGTGGRKQYF	TGCGCCAGCAGCTTGGCCTCCGGGACAGGGGGCAGAAAGCAGTACTTC
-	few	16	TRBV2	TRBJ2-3	CASSWTATLRADTQYF	TGTGCCAGCAGTTGGACGGCAACCCTACGGGCAGATACGCAGTATTTT
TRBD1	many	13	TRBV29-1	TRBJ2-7	CSVKQGHSYEQYF	TGCAGCGTTAAACAGGGGCACTCCTACGAGCAGTACTTC
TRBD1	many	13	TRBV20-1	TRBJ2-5	CSAEGQGQETQYF	TGCAGTGCTGAGGGACAGGGGCAAGAGACCCAGTACTTC
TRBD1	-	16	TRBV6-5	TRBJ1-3	CASSYSHDRAGNTIYF	TGTGCCAGCAGTTACTCCCACGACAGGGCTGGAAACACCATATATTTT
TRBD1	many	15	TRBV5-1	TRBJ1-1	CASTLGTVPNTEAFF	TGCGCCAGCACCCTGGGGACAGTCCCGAACACTGAAGCTTTCTTT
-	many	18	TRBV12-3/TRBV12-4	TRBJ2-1	CASRRGGTSGLKYNEQFF	TGTGCCAGCAGAAGAGGTGGAACCTCGGGACTCAAATACAATGAGCAGTTCTTC
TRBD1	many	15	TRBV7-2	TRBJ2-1	CASRQTGSAYNEQFF	TGTGCCAGCAGGCAGACAGGGTCGGCCTACAATGAGCAGTTCTTC
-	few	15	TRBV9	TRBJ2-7	CASSVDGTGPSEQYF	TGTGCCAGCAGCGTAGACGGTACAGGGCCATCCGAGCAGTACTTC
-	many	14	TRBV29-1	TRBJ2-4	CSVGRAGAKNIQYF	TGCAGCGTTGGGAGGGCAGGGGCCAAAAACATTCAGTACTTC
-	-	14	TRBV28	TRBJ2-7	CASQEQGNAYEQYF	TGTGCCAGCCAAGAACAGGGAAACGCCTACGAGCAGTACTTC
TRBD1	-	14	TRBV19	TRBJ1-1	CASRSRDRGTEAFF	TGTGCCAGTAGATCCCGGGACAGGGGGACTGAAGCTTTCTTT
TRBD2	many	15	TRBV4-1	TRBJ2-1	CASSLRGETYNEQFF	TGCGCCAGCAGCCTTCGGGGGGAGACCTACAATGAGCAGTTCTTC
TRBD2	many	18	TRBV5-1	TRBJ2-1	CASSLRGFGTSGTNEQFF	TGCGCCAGCAGCTTAAGGGGGTTCGGGACTAGCGGGACAAATGAGCAGTTCTTC
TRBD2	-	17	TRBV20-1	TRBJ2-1	CSARDPPGTRLRNEQFF	TGCAGTGCTAGAGATCCTCCCGGGACTAGATTGCGCAATGAGCAGTTCTTC
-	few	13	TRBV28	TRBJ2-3	CASHSGRTDTQYF	TGTGCCAGTCATTCGGGGCGCACAGATACGCAGTATTTT
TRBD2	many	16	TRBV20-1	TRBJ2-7	CSANPLAGLGTYEQYF	TGCAGTGCTAACCCCCTCGCGGGACTAGGAACCTACGAGCAGTACTTC
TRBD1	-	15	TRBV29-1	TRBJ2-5	CSVGGTGDVAETQYF	TGCAGCGTTGGGGGGACAGGGGACGTGGCGGAGACCCAGTACTTC
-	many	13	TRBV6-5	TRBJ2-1	CASSYGQYNEQFF	TGTGCCAGCAGTTACGGGCAGTACAATGAGCAGTTCTTC
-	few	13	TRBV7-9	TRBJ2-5	CASSTSGKETQYF	TGTGCCAGCAGCACCTCAGGGAAAGAGACCCAGTACTTC
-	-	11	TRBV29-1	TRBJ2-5	CSLDPSETQYF	TGCAGCCTTGATCCAAGTGAGACCCAGTACTTC
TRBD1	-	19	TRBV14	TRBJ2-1	CASSQENSDRPRSYNEQFF	TGTGCCAGCAGCCAAGAGAACTCGGACAGGCCCCGCTCCTACAATGAGCAGTTCTTC